This T cell receptor beta chain was recovered during a study of blood T cell repertoires in COVID-19. Study at large: Researchers got acute and convalescent COVID-19 samples from the United States, Italy and Spain. PBMCs, B-cell-depleted T cells, or T cells provided the cDNA or gDNA that made up the material.

Original handling: For nucleated cells, counts were estimated from reference gene primer amplification. Clones were read by immunoSEQ multiplex PCR, and TCRdb kept only the in-frame ones, dropping some. Clone size and the V and J calls come from that table; the DNA yielded D and trimming. The table lists roughly 80,000 clones, roughly 73% of them singletons, with 9.9% in the top ten. The CDR3 is 14 amino acids. Germline CDR1 is ENHRY and CDR2 is SYGVKD. After removal of 4 bases from V and 4 bases from J, the junction contained 3 bases not matched to a gene. V usage is TRBV10-3 and J usage is TRBJ2-1, with 8 bases aligning to TRBD2. The source of this sequence is a human donor in a cohort sampled during active COVID-19. Sequencing was performed on peripheral blood. As DNA, the CDR3 is TGTGCCATCAGTGGGAGCGGGGGTTACAATGAGCAGTTCTTC. This gives the protein CAISGSGGYNEQFF.